The 27 T cell receptor beta chains below all came from one sample that was sequenced in a study of post-analysis software for immune sequencing data. These receptors are not linked to any known antigen. General study results and limits: Elevated frequency relative to controls characterized four to six TRBV segments in patients, TRBV5-6, TRBV5-1 and TRBV20-1 among them.

cDNA libraries of TCR beta carried unique molecular identifiers. TCRdb redid the calling of the PCR reads with MiXCR, one entry per CDR3 protein. The sample includes about 680,000 distinct CDR3 sequences, around 60% of them seen just once. The sample comprised blood. These receptors were collected from a girl aged 2-10 years with multiple sclerosis.

The chain has TRBV28 and TRBJ2-1, with D perhaps TRBD1 (5 bases). Germline loops: CDR1 MDHEN, CDR2 SYDVKM. V lost 6 bases to trimming and J lost 8 bases, with 8 bases between them. The CDR3 is 11 amino acids. CDR3: CASRLRDEQFF. The CDR3, as DNA: TGTGCCAGCAGGCTCAGGGATGAGCAGTTCTTC.

The gene calls are TRBV3-1 and TRBJ2-7, with D tentatively TRBD1 (6 bases). CDR3 length: 15 amino acids. Trimming took off 0 bases at V and 2 bases at J, with 11 bases between the two ends. Per germline, CDR1 LGHDT and CDR2 YNNKEL (reference sequence). CDR3 nucleotide sequence: TGTGCCAGCAGCCAAGATTTGGACAGACCCTACGAGCAGTACTTC. Its protein is CASSQDLDRPYEQYF.

The chain links TRBV20-1 to TRBJ2-4; 12 positions match TRBD1. The germline gives CDR1 DFQATT, CDR2 SNEGSKA (reference sequence). J lost 13 bases, V lost 0 bases, and 13 bases had no gene match. The CDR3 covers 16 residues. The CDR3: CSARDTSGTGGLGQYF. In DNA, the CDR3 is TGCAGTGCTAGAGATACTTCCGGGACAGGGGGCTTGGGGCAGTACTTC.

This clonotype was seen more than once but under ten times. In DNA, the CDR3 is TGCAGTGCTAGACAGGGGCCCGCTTCTAACTATGGCTACACCTTC. Amino acids: CSARQGPASNYGYTF. V gene TRBV20-1 combines with J gene TRBJ1-2; tentatively, D is TRBD1 (6 bases). V was clipped by 2 bases and J by 0 bases, with 13 bases between them. The germline CDR1 and CDR2 sequences are DFQATT and SNEGSKA (reference sequence). The CDR3 covers 15 residues.

On this clonotype: At one boundary the junction diverges from the germline segment, which might be a read error. The gene calls are TRBV7-9 and TRBJ2-6; D possibly uses TRBD1 or TRBD2 (5 bases each). The CDR3 sequence is 15 residues long. The V gene's germline CDR1 is SEHNR and CDR2 FQNEAQ (reference sequence). The CDR3 region has the DNA TGTGCCAGCAGCCCGAGGGGCTCTGGGGCCAGCGTCCTGACTTTC. Protein: CASSPRGSGASVLTF.

J is TRBJ1-6 and V is TRBV10-3, with TRBD1 matching 9 bases. V was clipped by 4 bases and J by 7 bases; unmatched bases: 8. The germline V gene has CDR1 ENHRY and CDR2 SYGVKD. This CDR3 comprises 16 residues. Here the CDR3 DNA reads TGTGCCATCAGTGCCTCTCAAGGGACAGGGAATTCACCCCTCCACTTT. Its protein product is CAISASQGTGNSPLHF.

The CDR3 here is CSARSSGGFTDTQYF. CDR3 nucleotide sequence: TGCAGTGCTAGGAGTTCCGGCGGGTTCACAGATACGCAGTATTTT. The V call is TRBV20-1, the J call TRBJ2-3; weak D call: TRBD2 (5 bases). The V gene lost 3 bases and the J gene lost 2 bases, with 15 bases spanning the gap. CDR1 DFQATT and CDR2 SNEGSKA come from the germline V gene (reference sequence). The CDR3 is 15 residues long.

V and J are TRBV6-6 and TRBJ1-5; the D gene is possibly TRBD1 (5 bases). CDR1 MNHNY and CDR2 SVGAGI come from the germline V gene (reference sequence). This CDR3 has 17 amino acids. Trimming removed 0 bases at V and 4 bases at J, with 16 bases between. The CDR3 DNA follows: TGTGCCAGCAGTTACTCTACGGGGCCGCTTAAGAATCAGCCCCAGCATTTT. Translated, it gives CASSYSTGPLKNQPQHF.

The genes are TRBV18 and TRBJ2-1; TRBD1 might be the D (5 bases). The ends were cut back, 0 bases at V and 8 bases at J, with 11 bases in the middle. Germline values: CDR1 KGHSH, CDR2 LQKENI. CDR3 size: 14 residues. DNA of the CDR3: TGTGCCAGCTCACCACCGGGGCAGAGATATGAGCAGTTCTTC. Translation gives CASSPPGQRYEQFF.

The chain joins TRBV20-1 to TRBJ2-5, with unresolved D. CDR3 size: 11 residues. The V end was cut by 2 bases, the J end by 4 bases, with 5 bases between. Germline CDR1 and CDR2: DFQATT and SNEGSKA (reference sequence). CDR3 loop: CSARNGETQYF. CDR3 sequence (DNA): TGCAGTGCTAGAAATGGAGAGACCCAGTACTTC.

Of note for this clonotype: The junction and the germline gene differ at one end; a read error may be behind it. This chain links TRBV7-9 with TRBJ1-2; D gene uncertain. The CDR3 has 14 amino acids. CDR1 is SEHNR and CDR2 is FQNEAQ in the germline V gene (reference sequence). CDR3 nucleotides: TGTGCCAGCAGCCTAGCCCTTCTTAACTATGGCTACACCTTC. It is translated as CASSLALLNYGYTF.

V gene TRBV29-1 combines with J gene TRBJ1-2; D is unclear. This CDR3 spans 13 amino acids. Germline CDR1 is SQVTM and CDR2 is ANQGSEA. V lost 2 bases and J 0 bases, leaving 7 bases between the germline ends. The CDR3 here is CSVESPANYGYTF. The CDR3 DNA follows: TGCAGCGTTGAATCCCCAGCTAACTATGGCTACACCTTC.

This clonotype is a singleton in its sample. The chain carries TRBV7-9 and TRBJ1-2, with 7 bases identical to TRBD1. This CDR3 spans 14 amino acids. Trimming cost V 5 bases and J 0 bases; bases outside gene matches: 3. Germline V lookup: CDR1 SEHNR, CDR2 FQNEAQ (reference sequence). CDR3 nucleotide sequence: TGTGCCAGCAGCACAGGGGTAGCTAACTATGGCTACACCTTC. Its translation: CASSTGVANYGYTF.

In its sample, this clonotype was seen a few times. This sequence joins TRBV7-2 and TRBJ1-1; D uncertain. With 6 bases removed from V and 1 base from J, the gap between germline ends came to 15 bases. CDR1 is SGHTA and CDR2 is FQGNSA in the germline V gene. The CDR3 is 15 residues long. The CDR3 bases are TGTGCCAGCAGTCCTGGTGGGTCATGGAACACTGAAGCTTTCTTT. Its protein is CASSPGGSWNTEAFF.

V and J are TRBV27 and TRBJ2-3; either TRBD1 or TRBD2 may fit D (5 bases each). The CDR3 runs to 13 residues. Germline V gene data show CDR1 as MNHEY and CDR2 as SMNVEV (reference sequence). V gave up 2 bases and J gave up 10 bases, with 13 bases separating them. The CDR3 here is CASSLRWDAPQYF. The CDR3 coding sequence is TGTGCCAGCAGTTTAAGGTGGGACGCACCGCAGTATTTT.

The chain is built from TRBV10-3 and TRBJ2-1; TRBD2 matches at 10 bases. After removal of 5 bases from V and 1 base from J, the junction contained 2 bases not matched to a gene. The CDR3 extends over 15 amino acids. From germline, CDR1 is ENHRY and CDR2 SYGVKD. The CDR3 bases are TGTGCCATCAGTCAGACTAGCGGGTCCTACAATGAGCAGTTCTTC. Encoded protein: CAISQTSGSYNEQFF.

The chain uses TRBV20-1 and TRBJ2-5, with D tentatively TRBD1 or TRBD2 (5 bases each). This CDR3 has 15 residues. Germline CDR1 reads DFQATT; CDR2 reads SNEGSKA (reference sequence). Between the trimmed V and J ends, which lost 6 bases and 4 bases, there was a span of 21 bases. The CDR3: CSAQGGQGSSETQYF. The DNA of the CDR3 is TGCAGTGCCCAAGGCGGGCAGGGTAGTTCAGAGACCCAGTACTTC.

V usage is TRBV7-2 and J usage is TRBJ1-2; 7 nucleotides line up with TRBD1. Germline V lookup: CDR1 SGHTA, CDR2 FQGNSA. This CDR3 is 16 amino acids long. Germline trimming cut 2 bases from V and 8 bases from J; bases unmatched to any gene: 14. The CDR3 loop is CASSLIPRDSIGGYTF. The CDR3 DNA follows: TGTGCCAGCAGCTTAATCCCCAGGGACAGTATTGGGGGCTACACCTTC. Full variable domain (remainder filled in from reference TRBV7-2 and TRBJ1-2): GAGVSQSPSNKVTEKGKDVELRCDPISGHTALYWYRQSLGQGLEFLIYFQGNSAPDKSGLPSDRFSAERTGGSVSTLTIQRTQQEDSAVYLCASSLIPRDSIGGYTFGSGTRLTVV.

This clonotype was observed a handful of times. The genes are TRBV2 and TRBJ1-1; no reliable D call. The CDR3 runs 11 residues. The germline gives CDR1 SNHLY, CDR2 FYNNEI. The V gene lost 4 bases and the J gene lost 7 bases, with 7 bases spanning the gap. CDR3 protein: CASSVRHEAFF. CDR3 bases: TGTGCCAGCAGTGTCCGGCATGAAGCTTTCTTT.

A few counts support this clonotype. The genes are TRBV27 and TRBJ2-5, with D tentatively TRBD2 (6 bases). Germline loops: CDR1 MNHEY, CDR2 SMNVEV (reference sequence). V was pared by 3 bases and J by 2 bases, with 13 bases between. This CDR3 comprises 15 residues. The CDR3 region is CASSLNGGVQETQYF. For the CDR3, the DNA is TGTGCCAGCAGTTTGAATGGAGGGGTACAAGAGACCCAGTACTTC.

The sample holds a few counts of this clonotype. The V call is TRBV5-1, the J call TRBJ2-5; 7 nucleotides match TRBD1. Germline-derived CDR1 and CDR2 are SGHRS and YFSETQ. The CDR3 covers 16 residues. The V and J ends lost 2 bases and 1 base, in that order; junction bases with no gene match: 8. The CDR3 protein is CASSLLSGQLQETQYF. CDR3 nucleotides: TGCGCCAGCAGCTTATTATCGGGACAGCTCCAAGAGACCCAGTACTTC.

V is TRBV29-1 and J is TRBJ1-5; the D is unclear. This CDR3 contains 13 residues. With 5 bases removed from V and 2 bases from J, the gap between germline ends came to 10 bases. Germline V gives CDR1 SQVTM, CDR2 ANQGSEA. Here the CDR3 reads CSVSKSGNQPQHF. The CDR3 DNA reads TGCAGCGTTTCGAAATCGGGCAATCAGCCCCAGCATTTT.

The chain employs TRBV15 and TRBJ1-2; D possibly corresponds to TRBD1 (5 bases). From germline, CDR1 is LNHNV and CDR2 YYDKDF (reference sequence). V was pared by 8 bases and J by 7 bases, with 17 bases between. The CDR3 is made up of 13 amino acids. This CDR3 is CATGAASWGGYTF. The CDR3 DNA follows: TGTGCCACCGGGGCCGCTAGCTGGGGTGGCTACACCTTC.

V gene TRBV3-1 combines with J gene TRBJ2-4, with D tentatively TRBD1 or TRBD2 (5 bases each). The J call may be mistaken, given a closer DNA end match to TRBJ2-7. Germline V lookup: CDR1 LGHDT, CDR2 YNNKEL (reference sequence). The CDR3 has 13 residues. CDR3 DNA: TGTGCCAGCAGCAGCCGGGGCCAGAACGAGCAGTACTTC. Its translation is CASSSRGQNEQYF.

The gene calls are TRBV20-1 and TRBJ1-2; D gene ambiguous. This CDR3 contains 11 residues. V dropped 6 bases and J dropped 8 bases, with 13 bases sitting between them. Germline assignment: CDR1 DFQATT and CDR2 SNEGSKA (reference sequence). CDR3 protein: CSASGGLGYTF. CDR3 bases: TGCAGTGCCAGCGGTGGCCTCGGCTACACCTTC.

The chain has TRBV27 and TRBJ2-5; possible D gene TRBD1, 5 bases. In germline, CDR1 is MNHEY, CDR2 SMNVEV (reference sequence). Between the trimmed V and J ends, which lost 5 bases and 1 base, there was a span of 11 bases. This CDR3 spans 14 amino acids. CDR3 protein: CASSPQGFQETQYF. CDR3 nucleotides: TGTGCCAGCAGTCCCCAGGGTTTCCAAGAGACCCAGTACTTC.

Written as DNA, the CDR3 is TGCAGCGTCACCGGGACGGAGAGCTCCTACAATGAGCAGTTCTTC. This codes for CSVTGTESSYNEQFF. The V gene is TRBV29-1, the J gene TRBJ2-1; D may correspond to TRBD1 or TRBD2 (5 bases each). The germline gives CDR1 SQVTM, CDR2 ANQGSEA. The CDR3 consists of 15 residues. The V end was cut by 6 bases, the J end by 0 bases, with 15 bases between.